This entry describes one T cell receptor beta chain. Its antigen remains unidentified. Per-nucleotide qualities are absent, and no much larger clonotype sits a single base away. The data derive from a study of blood T cell repertoires in COVID-19 (dated by TCRdb to about 2020). About the study as a whole: Samples covering the acute and convalescent phases of COVID-19 were provided by collaborators in the United States, Italy and Spain. The material from the prospective study consisted of cDNA or gDNA derived from T cells, B-cell-depleted T cells, or PBMCs. Deeply sampled blood TCRbeta repertoires from subjects exposed to, actively infected with, or recovered from COVID-19 were included in the dataset. A freely available public database, intended as a resource for researchers studying the immune response to SARS-CoV-2, is where the repertoires were released. The sample metadata nearly always contained a de-identified subject ID, COVID-19 status, age in years and sex. HLA class I and class II types, where available, came from metadata supplied by the sample provider rather than from assay-based typing. The samples were drawn from two sources: the first 160 participants of the ongoing ImmuneRACE study, and 950 to 1,500 subjects contributed by 6 global collaborators. Findings and caveats that apply to the study as a whole: The quantity of clinical and demographic metadata differed by source and by participant and was supplied without curation.

TCRbeta CDR3 regions were amplified from genomic DNA using the immunoSEQ Assay, a bias-controlled multiplex PCR. On the authors' methods: Within the assay, amplification of reference gene primers was used to estimate how many nucleated cells each sample contained. To quantify the absolute abundance of each unique TCRbeta CDR3 rearrangement, sequence reads were collapsed and filtered. For each sample, productive Simpson clonality was calculated as the square root of Simpson's diversity index over productive rearrangements. TCRdb took this table from immuneACCESS and kept in-frame rearrangements with V and J called. Such tables lack part of the clones; where checked against another copy, unresolved V genes explain under half of the gap, and the rest is unexplained. That table is the source of V, J and clone size, and D and trimming were worked out from the DNA. In this sample the table shows 90,000 to 110,000 clones, 70% to 90% of which occur a single time. In total, the top ten clones hold 18% of the sample.

Collaborating institutions collected whole blood in K2EDTA tubes following their own protocols. For TCRbeta analysis, collaborators shipped samples as frozen whole blood, isolated PBMCs, or DNA extracted from either of those sample types. CDR1 is given as MNHNS and CDR2 as SASEGT, both from the germline V gene. Including cysteine and phenylalanine, the CDR3 has 14 amino acids. The kept DNA is CDR3 alone, 42 bases in frame from the first base. V was cut back by 2 bases and J by 3 bases, leaving a gap of 8 bases between them. The chain is assembled from TRBV6-1 and TRBJ2-4; the D gene is perhaps TRBD2, on 6 matching bases. This TCR came from a woman aged 55 to 70 with acute or convalescent COVID-19. Source material: peripheral blood. The DNA reads TGTGCCAGCAGTGAAAATAGCGGCAAAAACATTCAGTACTTC. The translation is CASSENSGKNIQYF.